The T cell receptor (beta chain) under discussion was sequenced for a study of cytomegalovirus exposure and HLA in healthy donors. Overall study context: The study placed 70% to 90% of its roughly 430 genotyped donors in the Caucasian-associated ancestry cluster.

Notes on the study in general: In a later analysis, V- and J-gene trimming of beta chains associated with a DCLRE1C missense variant, replicated independently.

Everyone who donated was a healthy bone marrow donor. This clone was recorded once. The target antigen is unknown. Vbeta (60) and Jbeta (13) primers were used in the PCR. Repertoires were generated with immunoSEQ multiplex PCR, while TCRdb's copy carries only in-frame clones and drops some. The data contain roughly 100,000 clones, about three quarters of them seen just once; the ten biggest clones take up more than 12%. The sample was PBMCs. The receptor was derived from a woman aged 45 to 65 in good health and CMV-seropositive.

CDR3: CASSYSQGGNTIYF. The CDR3 coding sequence is TGTGCCAGCAGTTACTCCCAGGGAGGAAACACCATATATTTT. V gene TRBV6-5 combines with J gene TRBJ1-3; possibly TRBD1 for D (5 bases). With 0 bases removed from V and 4 bases from J, the gap between germline ends came to 7 bases. CDR3 size: 14 residues. Germline loops: CDR1 MNHEY, CDR2 SVGAGI.